A single sample gave rise to the 16 T cell receptor beta chains below, sequenced in a study of cytomegalovirus exposure and HLA in healthy donors. Vbeta (60) and Jbeta (13) primers were used in the PCR. The assay was immunoSEQ multiplex PCR, and TCRdb's table has in-frame clones only and misses some. The sample has about 150,000 clones, around 79% seen once; the top ten hold less than 10%. The sample was PBMCs. The origin of the receptors is a young man in good health and CMV-seropositive.

The chain combines TRBV25-1 with TRBJ2-5; D may be TRBD2 (5 bases). The CDR3 consists of 14 residues. The germline V gene encodes CDR1 MGHDK and CDR2 SYGVNS. V lost 3 bases and J lost 5, with 13 bases in between. CDR3 bases: TGTGCCAGCAGTGAGGAGGTCCTCCAGGAGACCCAGTACTTC. As protein: CASSEEVLQETQYF.

The gene calls are TRBV27 and TRBJ1-1; D call uncertain. Germline V gene lookup returns CDR1 MNHEY and CDR2 SMNVEV (reference sequence). V lost 3 bases to trimming and J lost 7 bases, with 12 bases between them. The CDR3 loop spans 13 amino acids. This CDR3 is CASSFGRLFEAFF. The CDR3 DNA sequence: TGTGCCAGCAGTTTCGGGAGACTCTTTGAAGCTTTCTTT.

The rearrangement links TRBV30 to TRBJ2-5, with D unclear. Trimming pared 3 bases from V and 5 bases from J, leaving 7 bases between. This CDR3 is built from 11 residues. Germline values: CDR1 GTSNPN, CDR2 SVGIG (reference sequence). CDR3 sequence (DNA): TGTGCCTGGAGCCCCGAGGAGACCCAGTACTTC. Protein: CAWSPEETQYF.

As regards this clone: Other nucleotide sequences from this sample produce the same CDR3. The chain joins TRBV7-2 to TRBJ1-5; tentatively, D is TRBD1 (5 bases). V was trimmed by 4 bases and J by 2 bases, leaving 18 bases between them. This CDR3 contains 17 residues. Germline-derived CDR1 and CDR2 are SGHTA and FQGNSA. The CDR3 DNA sequence: TGTGCCAGCAGCTCAGTTCAGGGTAGTTGGGGCAATCAGCCCCAGCATTTT. Translating gives CASSSVQGSWGNQPQHF.

In the case of this clone: In the same sample, other DNA sequences code for this CDR3. The chain uses TRBV28 and TRBJ1-1, with no clear D. V lost 6 bases, J lost 6 bases, and 11 bases lay in between. Germline V gene data show CDR1 as MDHEN and CDR2 as SYDVKM. CDR3 size: 12 residues. DNA for the CDR3: TGTGCCAGCAGCTCCCTTTCCGCTGAAGCTTTCTTT. Its protein is CASSSLSAEAFF.

This clone was seen only a few times. The chain couples TRBV5-6 to TRBJ2-5; perhaps TRBD2 as D (5 bases). V lost 3 bases to trimming and J lost 5 bases, with 14 bases between them. Germline-derived CDR1 and CDR2 are SGHDT and YYEEEE. This CDR3 spans 14 amino acids. CDR3 coding DNA: TGTGCCAGCAGCTCGAAGACTGGCGGGGAGACCCAGTACTTC. Its translation is CASSSKTGGETQYF.

The chain is built from TRBV6-5 and TRBJ1-1; D not certain. Trimming took 0 bases from V and 0 from J, leaving 11 bases between them. Germline loops: CDR1 MNHEY, CDR2 SVGAGI. The CDR3 consists of 16 residues. CDR3 DNA sequence: TGTGCCAGCAGTTACTCAGCCGGCAGGATGAACACTGAAGCTTTCTTT. The encoded protein is CASSYSAGRMNTEAFF.

V is TRBV7-2 and J is TRBJ2-3, with TRBD1 identical over 7 bases. Trimming took 6 bases from V and 2 from J; bases not matched to a gene: 8. This CDR3 region has 15 residues. Looked up from germline, CDR1 is SGHTA and CDR2 is FQGNSA. CDR3 DNA: TGTGCCAGCAGTTTCGACAGGGCCTTCACAGATACGCAGTATTTT. It specifies CASSFDRAFTDTQYF. Based on the CDR3 plus reference TRBV7-2 and TRBJ2-3, the full variable domain is GAGVSQSPSNKVTEKGKDVELRCDPISGHTALYWYRQSLGQGLEFLIYFQGNSAPDKSGLPSDRFSAERTGGSVSTLTIQRTQQEDSAVYLCASSFDRAFTDTQYFGPGTRLTVL.

This chain joins TRBV10-3 and TRBJ1-1; D uncertain. The ends were cut back, 6 bases at V and 3 bases at J, with 11 bases in the middle. CDR3 length: 13 amino acids. The germline gives CDR1 ENHRY, CDR2 SYGVKD. For the CDR3, the DNA is TGTGCCATCAGCTCGACCGGGGACACTGAAGCTTTCTTT. Translation: CAISSTGDTEAFF.

The chain combines TRBV20-1 with TRBJ2-1; possible D gene TRBD1, 5 bases. With 2 bases removed from V and 10 bases from J, the gap between germline ends came to 9 bases. The CDR3 totals 11 residues. Germline V lookup: CDR1 DFQATT, CDR2 SNEGSKA (reference sequence). CDR3 sequence reads: CSARKGWEQFF. CDR3 sequence (DNA): TGCAGTGCTAGAAAGGGGTGGGAGCAGTTCTTC.

The gene calls are TRBV11-1 and TRBJ1-1, with D perhaps matching TRBD1 (6 bases). This CDR3 contains 14 residues. CDR1 and CDR2 from the germline V gene are SGHAT and FQDESV (reference sequence). V was pared by 4 bases and J by 4 bases, with 13 bases between. The CDR3 DNA is TGTGCCAGCAGCTGGACAGAAATCGGCACTGAAGCTTTCTTT. Its protein product is CASSWTEIGTEAFF.

The V and J genes are TRBV5-1 and TRBJ2-5, with D maybe TRBD2 (6 bases). The CDR3 is made up of 15 amino acids. Germline CDR1 and CDR2: SGHRS and YFSETQ. V dropped 1 base and J dropped 1 base, with 11 bases sitting between them. CDR3 bases: TGCGCCAGCAGCTTGCGGGCGGGAATCCAAGAGACCCAGTACTTC. It codes for CASSLRAGIQETQYF.

V and J are TRBV18 and TRBJ2-2, with TRBD2 matching 9 bases. The CDR3 loop spans 18 amino acids. J gave up 3 bases and V 3 bases, and 11 bases lay outside the gene matches. Germline CDR1 reads KGHSH; CDR2 reads LQKENI. CDR3 protein: CASSPLLAGNRDTGELFF. DNA of the CDR3: TGTGCCAGCTCACCTCTCCTAGCGGGAAATAGGGACACCGGGGAGCTGTTTTTT.

This clone has a handful of counts. V usage is TRBV7-2 and J usage is TRBJ1-3, with unresolved D. The V gene lost 4 bases and the J gene lost 3 bases, with 10 bases spanning the gap. The CDR3 extends over 14 amino acids. Germline loops: CDR1 SGHTA, CDR2 FQGNSA. The CDR3 loop is CASSSALIGNTIYF. In DNA form, the CDR3 reads TGTGCCAGCAGCTCAGCTCTAATTGGAAACACCATATATTTT.

As concerns this clone: A read error may produce the germline difference seen at one junction end. The chain recombines TRBV5-5 with TRBJ2-7, with TRBD1 identical over 8 bases. Germline CDR1 and CDR2: SGHKS and YYEKEE (reference sequence). The CDR3 spans 13 residues. In DNA, the CDR3 is TGTGCCGGCAGTGGACAAACAGGGGGAGAGCAGTACTTC. The encoded protein is CAGSGQTGGEQYF.

The count of this clone is one. This chain joins TRBV15 and TRBJ2-5; 11 nucleotides agree with TRBD2. The J segment lost 4 bases and the V segment lost 4 bases, leaving 5 bases of the junction unmatched. The CDR3 is 15 residues long. Germline V gene lookup returns CDR1 LNHNV and CDR2 YYDKDF (reference sequence). The DNA for the CDR3 is TGTGCCACCAGCATAGCGGGGGGGCGGGGAGAGACCCAGTACTTC. Protein product: CATSIAGGRGETQYF.